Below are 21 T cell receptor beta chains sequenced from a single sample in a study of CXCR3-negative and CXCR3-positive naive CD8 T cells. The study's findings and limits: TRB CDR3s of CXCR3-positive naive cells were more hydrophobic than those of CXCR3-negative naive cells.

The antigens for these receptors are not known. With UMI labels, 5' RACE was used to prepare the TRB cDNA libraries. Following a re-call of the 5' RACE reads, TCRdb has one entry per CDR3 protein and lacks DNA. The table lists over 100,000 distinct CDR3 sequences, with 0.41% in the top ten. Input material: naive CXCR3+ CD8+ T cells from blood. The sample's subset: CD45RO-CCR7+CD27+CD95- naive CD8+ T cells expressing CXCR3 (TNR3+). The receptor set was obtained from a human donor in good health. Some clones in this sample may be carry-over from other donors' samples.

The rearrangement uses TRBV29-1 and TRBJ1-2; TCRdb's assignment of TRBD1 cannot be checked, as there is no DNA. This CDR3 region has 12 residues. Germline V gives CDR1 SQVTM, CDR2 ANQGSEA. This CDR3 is CSVGDGTYGYTF.

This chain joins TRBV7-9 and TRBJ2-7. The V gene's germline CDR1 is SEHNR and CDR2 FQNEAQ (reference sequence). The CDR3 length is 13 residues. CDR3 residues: CASSPDTSYEQYF.

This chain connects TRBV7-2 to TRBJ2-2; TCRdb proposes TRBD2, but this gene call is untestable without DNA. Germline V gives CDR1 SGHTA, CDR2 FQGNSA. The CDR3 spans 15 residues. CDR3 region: CARSLAGWAAGELFF.

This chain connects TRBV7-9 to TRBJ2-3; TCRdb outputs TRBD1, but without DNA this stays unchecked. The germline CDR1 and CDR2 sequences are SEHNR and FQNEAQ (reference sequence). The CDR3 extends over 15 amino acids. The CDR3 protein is CASSYGTGDTDTQYF.

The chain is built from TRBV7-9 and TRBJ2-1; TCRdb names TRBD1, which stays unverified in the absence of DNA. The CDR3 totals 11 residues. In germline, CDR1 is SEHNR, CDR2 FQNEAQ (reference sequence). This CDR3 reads CASSLIDSRIF.

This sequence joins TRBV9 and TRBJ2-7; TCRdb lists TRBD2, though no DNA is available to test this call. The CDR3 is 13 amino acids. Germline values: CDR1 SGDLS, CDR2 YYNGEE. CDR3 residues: CASSQGTPGEQYF. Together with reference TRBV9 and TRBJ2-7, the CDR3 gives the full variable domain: DSGVTQTPKHLITATGQRVTLRCSPRSGDLSVYWYQQSLDQGLQFLIQYYNGEERAKGNILERFSAQQFPDLHSELNLSSLELGDSALYFCASSQGTPGEQYFGPGTRLTVT.

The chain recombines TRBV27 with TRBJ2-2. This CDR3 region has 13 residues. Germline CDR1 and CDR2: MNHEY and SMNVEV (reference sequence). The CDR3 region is CASSFIATGELFF.

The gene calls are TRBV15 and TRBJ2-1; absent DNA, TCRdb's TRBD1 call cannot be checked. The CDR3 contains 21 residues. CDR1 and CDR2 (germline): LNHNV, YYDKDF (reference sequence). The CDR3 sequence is CAISQIPSADPGQGVRNEQFF.

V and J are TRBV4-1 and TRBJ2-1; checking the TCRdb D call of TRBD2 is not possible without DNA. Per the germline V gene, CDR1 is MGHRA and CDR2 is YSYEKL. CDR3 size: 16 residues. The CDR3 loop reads CASSQAVAGGWNEQFF.

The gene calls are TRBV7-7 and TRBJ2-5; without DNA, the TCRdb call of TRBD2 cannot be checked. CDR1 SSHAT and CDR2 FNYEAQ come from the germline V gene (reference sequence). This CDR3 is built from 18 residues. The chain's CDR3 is CAGSLAAVAGGGGETQYF.

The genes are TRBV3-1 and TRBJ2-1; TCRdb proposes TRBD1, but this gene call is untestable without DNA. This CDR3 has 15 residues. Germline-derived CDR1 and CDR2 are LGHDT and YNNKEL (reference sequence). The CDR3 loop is CASSPREVDYNEQFF.

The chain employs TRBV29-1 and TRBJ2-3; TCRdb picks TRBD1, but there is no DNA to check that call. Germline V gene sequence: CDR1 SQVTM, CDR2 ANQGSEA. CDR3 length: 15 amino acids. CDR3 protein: CSVGGGGWDTDTQYF.

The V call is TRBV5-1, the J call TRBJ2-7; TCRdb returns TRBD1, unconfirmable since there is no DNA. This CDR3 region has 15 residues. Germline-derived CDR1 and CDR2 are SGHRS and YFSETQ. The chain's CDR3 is CASSFWTDPSREQYF.

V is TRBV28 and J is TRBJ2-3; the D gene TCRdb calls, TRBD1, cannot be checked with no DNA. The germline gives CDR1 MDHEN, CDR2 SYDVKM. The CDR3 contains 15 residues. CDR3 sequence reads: CASSLYGGSTDTQYF. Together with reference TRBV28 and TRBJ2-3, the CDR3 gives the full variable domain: DVKVTQSSRYLVKRTGEKVFLECVQDMDHENMFWYRQDPGLGLRLIYFSYDVKMKEKGDIPEGYSVSREKKERFSLILESASTNQTSMYLCASSLYGGSTDTQYFGPGTRLTVL.

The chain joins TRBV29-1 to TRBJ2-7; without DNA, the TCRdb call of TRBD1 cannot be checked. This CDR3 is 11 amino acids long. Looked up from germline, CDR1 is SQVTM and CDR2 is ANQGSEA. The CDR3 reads CSASAAREQYF.

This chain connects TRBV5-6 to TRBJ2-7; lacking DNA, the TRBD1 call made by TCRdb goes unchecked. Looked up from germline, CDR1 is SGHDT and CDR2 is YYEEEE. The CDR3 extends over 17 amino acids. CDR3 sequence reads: CASSLLGAGDALYEQYF. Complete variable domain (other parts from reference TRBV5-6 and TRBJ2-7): DAGVTQSPTHLIKTRGQQVTLRCSPKSGHDTVSWYQQALGQGPQFIFQYYEEEERQRGNFPDRFSGHQFPNYSSELNVNALLLGDSALYLCASSLLGAGDALYEQYFGPGTRLTVT.

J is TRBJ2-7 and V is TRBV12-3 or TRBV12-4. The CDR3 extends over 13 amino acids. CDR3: CASRKDSSYEQYF.

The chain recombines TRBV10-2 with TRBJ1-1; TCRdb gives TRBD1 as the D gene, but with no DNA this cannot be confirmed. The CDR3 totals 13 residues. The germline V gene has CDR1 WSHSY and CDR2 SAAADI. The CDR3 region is CASSDRGGTEAFF.

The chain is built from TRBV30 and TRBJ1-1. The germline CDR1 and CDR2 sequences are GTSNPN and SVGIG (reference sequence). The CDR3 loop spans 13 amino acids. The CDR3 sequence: CAWSVIMNTEAFF.

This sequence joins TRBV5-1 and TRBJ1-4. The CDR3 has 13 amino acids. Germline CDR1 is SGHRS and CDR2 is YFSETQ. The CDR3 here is CASSLAPNEKLFF.

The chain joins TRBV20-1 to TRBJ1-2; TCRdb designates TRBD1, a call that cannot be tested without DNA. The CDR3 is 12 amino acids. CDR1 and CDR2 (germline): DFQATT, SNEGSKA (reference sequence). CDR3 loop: CSARTGEDGYTF.